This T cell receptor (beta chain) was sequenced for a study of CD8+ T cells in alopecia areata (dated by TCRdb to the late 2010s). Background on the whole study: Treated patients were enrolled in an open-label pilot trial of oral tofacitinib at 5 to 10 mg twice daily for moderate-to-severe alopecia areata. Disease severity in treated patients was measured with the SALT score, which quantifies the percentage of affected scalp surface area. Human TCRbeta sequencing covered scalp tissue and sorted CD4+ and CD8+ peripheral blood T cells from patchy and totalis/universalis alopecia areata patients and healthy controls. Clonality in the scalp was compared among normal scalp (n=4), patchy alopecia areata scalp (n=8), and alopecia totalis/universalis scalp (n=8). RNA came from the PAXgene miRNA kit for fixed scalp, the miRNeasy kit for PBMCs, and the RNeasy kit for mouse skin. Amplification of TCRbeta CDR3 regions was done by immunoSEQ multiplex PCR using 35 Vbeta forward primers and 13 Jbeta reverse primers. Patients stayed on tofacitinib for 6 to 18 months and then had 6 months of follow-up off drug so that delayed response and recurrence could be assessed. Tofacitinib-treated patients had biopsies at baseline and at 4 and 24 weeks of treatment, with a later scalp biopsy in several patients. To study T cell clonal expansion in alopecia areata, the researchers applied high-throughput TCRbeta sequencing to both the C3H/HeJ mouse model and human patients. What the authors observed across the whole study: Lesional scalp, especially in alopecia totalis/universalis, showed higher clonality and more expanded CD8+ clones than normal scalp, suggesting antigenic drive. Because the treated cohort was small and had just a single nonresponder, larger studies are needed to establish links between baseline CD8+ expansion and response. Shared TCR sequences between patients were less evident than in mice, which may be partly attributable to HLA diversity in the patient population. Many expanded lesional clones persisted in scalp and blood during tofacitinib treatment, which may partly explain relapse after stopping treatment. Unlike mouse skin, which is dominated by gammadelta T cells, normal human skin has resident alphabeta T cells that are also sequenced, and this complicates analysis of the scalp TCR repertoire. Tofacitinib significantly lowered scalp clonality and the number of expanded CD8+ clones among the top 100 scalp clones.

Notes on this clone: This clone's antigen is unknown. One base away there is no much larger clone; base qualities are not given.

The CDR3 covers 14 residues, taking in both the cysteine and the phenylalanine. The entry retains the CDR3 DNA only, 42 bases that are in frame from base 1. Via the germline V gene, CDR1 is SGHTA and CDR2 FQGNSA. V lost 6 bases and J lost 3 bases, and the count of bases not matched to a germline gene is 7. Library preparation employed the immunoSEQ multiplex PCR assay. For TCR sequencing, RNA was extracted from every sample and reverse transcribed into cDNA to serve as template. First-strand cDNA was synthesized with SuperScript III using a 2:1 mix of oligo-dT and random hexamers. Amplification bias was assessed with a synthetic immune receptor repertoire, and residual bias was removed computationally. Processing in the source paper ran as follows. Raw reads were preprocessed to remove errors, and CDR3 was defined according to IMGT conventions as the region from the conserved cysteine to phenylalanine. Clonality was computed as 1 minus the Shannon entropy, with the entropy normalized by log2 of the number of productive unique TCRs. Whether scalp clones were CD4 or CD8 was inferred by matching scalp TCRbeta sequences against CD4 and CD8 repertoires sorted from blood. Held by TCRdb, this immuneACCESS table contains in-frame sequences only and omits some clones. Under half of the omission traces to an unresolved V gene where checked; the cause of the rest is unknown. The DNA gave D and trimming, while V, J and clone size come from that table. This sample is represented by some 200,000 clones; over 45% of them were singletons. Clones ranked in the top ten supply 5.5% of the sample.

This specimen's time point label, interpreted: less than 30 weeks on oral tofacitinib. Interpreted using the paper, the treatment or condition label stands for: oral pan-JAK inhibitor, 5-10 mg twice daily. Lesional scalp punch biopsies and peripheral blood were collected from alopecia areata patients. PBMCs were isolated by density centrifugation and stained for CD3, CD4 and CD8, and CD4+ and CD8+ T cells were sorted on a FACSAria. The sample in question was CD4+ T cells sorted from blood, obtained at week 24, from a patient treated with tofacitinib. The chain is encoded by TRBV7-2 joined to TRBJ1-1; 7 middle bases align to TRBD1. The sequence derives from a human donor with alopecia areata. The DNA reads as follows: TGTGCCAGCAGACGCCAACAGGGGTACACTGAAGCTTTCTTT. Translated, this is CASRRQQGYTEAFF.